This T cell receptor beta chain came from a study of blood T cell repertoires in COVID-19. Study information: There were acute and convalescent COVID-19 samples, and they came from the United States, Italy and Spain. PBMCs, B-cell-depleted T cells, or T cells provided the cDNA or gDNA that made up the material.

Here immunoSEQ multiplex PCR was the method, and the copy in TCRdb shows in-frame clones only, minus some. This table has 80,000 or so clones, 89% appearing once. The CDR3 sequence is 12 residues long. The germline V gene encodes CDR1 SSHAT and CDR2 FNYEAQ (reference sequence). The V end lost 5 bases, the J end lost 7 bases, and 11 bases lay between the germline ends. The sequencing sample was made of peripheral blood. The V gene is TRBV7-7, the J gene TRBJ2-5; a weak D match, TRBD1 (6 bases). This sequence was found in a man between 45 and 60 years old with acute or convalescent COVID-19. CDR3 in DNA: TGTGCCAGCAGCGCGACAGGAGGGACCCAGTACTTC. It encodes CASSATGGTQYF.